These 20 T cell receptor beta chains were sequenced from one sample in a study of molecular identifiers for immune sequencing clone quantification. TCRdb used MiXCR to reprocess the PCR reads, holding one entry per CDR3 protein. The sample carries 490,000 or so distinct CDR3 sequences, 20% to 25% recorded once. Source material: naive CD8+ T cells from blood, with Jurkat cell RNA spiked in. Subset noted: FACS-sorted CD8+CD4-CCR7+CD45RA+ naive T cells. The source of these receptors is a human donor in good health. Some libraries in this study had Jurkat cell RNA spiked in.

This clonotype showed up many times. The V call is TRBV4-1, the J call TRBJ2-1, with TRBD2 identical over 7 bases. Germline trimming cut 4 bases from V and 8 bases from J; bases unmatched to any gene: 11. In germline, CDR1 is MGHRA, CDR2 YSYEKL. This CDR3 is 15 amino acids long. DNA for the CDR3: TGCGCCAGCAGCCCAGTGCAGGGAGGGGCCGATGAGCAGTTCTTC. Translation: CASSPVQGGADEQFF.

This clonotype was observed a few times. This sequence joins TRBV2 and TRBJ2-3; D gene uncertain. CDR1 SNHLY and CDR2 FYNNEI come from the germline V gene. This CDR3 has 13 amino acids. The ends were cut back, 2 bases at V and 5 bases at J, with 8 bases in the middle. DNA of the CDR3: TGTGCCAGCAGTGAATCCTCGGTAGATACGCAGTATTTT. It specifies CASSESSVDTQYF.

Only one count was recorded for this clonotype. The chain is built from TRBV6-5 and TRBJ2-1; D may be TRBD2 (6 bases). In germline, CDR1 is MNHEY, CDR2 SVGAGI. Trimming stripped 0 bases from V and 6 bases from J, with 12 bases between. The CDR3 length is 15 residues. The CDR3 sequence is CASSYSIGGGNEQFF. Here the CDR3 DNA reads TGTGCCAGCAGTTACTCAATCGGGGGAGGCAATGAGCAGTTCTTC.

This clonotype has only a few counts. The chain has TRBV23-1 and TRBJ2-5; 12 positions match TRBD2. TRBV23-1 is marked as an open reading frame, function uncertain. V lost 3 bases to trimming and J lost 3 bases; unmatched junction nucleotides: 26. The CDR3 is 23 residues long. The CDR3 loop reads CASSQRLQGTGLAGAQWEETQYF. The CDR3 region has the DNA TGCGCCAGCAGTCAGAGGCTACAGGGGACGGGACTAGCGGGCGCGCAGTGGGAAGAGACCCAGTACTTC.

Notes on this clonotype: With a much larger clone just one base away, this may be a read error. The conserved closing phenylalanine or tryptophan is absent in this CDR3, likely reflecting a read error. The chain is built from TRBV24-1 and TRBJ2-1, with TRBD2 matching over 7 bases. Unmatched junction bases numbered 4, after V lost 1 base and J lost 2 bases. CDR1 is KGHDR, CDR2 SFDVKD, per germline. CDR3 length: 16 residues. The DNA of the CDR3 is TGTGCCACCAGTGATTTCAGGACTAGTCCCTACAATGAGCAGTTCCTC. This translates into CATSDFRTSPYNEQFL.

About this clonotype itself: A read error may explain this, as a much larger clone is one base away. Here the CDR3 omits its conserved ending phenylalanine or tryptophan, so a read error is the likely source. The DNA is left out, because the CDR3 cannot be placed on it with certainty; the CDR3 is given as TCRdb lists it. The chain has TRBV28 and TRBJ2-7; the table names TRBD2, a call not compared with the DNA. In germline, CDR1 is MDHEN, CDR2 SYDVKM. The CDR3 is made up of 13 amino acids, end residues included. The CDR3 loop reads CASSLYGRVRSVL.

The CDR3 DNA sequence: TGTGCCACCGGGGGGCGGGACAGAACATACGAGCAGTACTTC. Translation: CATGGRDRTYEQYF. The chain is built from TRBV2 and TRBJ2-7; tentatively, D is TRBD1 or TRBD2 (7 bases each). CDR1 and CDR2 (germline): SNHLY, FYNNEI. Trimming took 10 bases from V and 4 from J, leaving 20 bases between them. The CDR3 consists of 14 residues.

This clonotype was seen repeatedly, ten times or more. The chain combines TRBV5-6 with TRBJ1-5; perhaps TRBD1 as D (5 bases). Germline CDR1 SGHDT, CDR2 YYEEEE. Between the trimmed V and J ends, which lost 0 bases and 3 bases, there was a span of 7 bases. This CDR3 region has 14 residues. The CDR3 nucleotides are TGTGCCAGCAGCTTGGGCAGGGACAATCAGCCCCAGCATTTT. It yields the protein CASSLGRDNQPQHF.

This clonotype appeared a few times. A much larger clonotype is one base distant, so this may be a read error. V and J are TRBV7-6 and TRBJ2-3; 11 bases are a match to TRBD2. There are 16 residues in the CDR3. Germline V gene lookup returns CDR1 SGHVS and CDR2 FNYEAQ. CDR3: CASSLLAGGRADTQCF. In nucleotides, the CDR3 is TGTGCCAGCAGCTTACTAGCGGGAGGTCGGGCAGATACGCAGTGTTTT.

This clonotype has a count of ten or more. CDR3 sequence (DNA): TGTGCCAGCAGCCGGACAGGGGGCGAAGAGACCCAGTACTTC. Translating it yields CASSRTGGEETQYF. The chain carries TRBV28 and TRBJ2-5; 11 bases fit TRBD1. The CDR3 loop spans 14 amino acids. V shed 6 bases, J shed 3 bases, and the junction held 3 bases outside the gene matches. Per the germline V gene, CDR1 is MDHEN and CDR2 is SYDVKM.

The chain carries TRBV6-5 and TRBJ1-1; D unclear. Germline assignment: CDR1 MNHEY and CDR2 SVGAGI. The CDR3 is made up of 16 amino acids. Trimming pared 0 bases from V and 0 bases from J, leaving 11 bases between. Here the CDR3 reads CASSYSTGGLNTEAFF. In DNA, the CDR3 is TGTGCCAGCAGTTACTCGACGGGAGGGCTGAACACTGAAGCTTTCTTT.

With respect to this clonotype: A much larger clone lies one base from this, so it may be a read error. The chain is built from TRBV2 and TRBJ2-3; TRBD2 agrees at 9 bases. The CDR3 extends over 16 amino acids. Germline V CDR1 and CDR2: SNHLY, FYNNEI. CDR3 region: CASSPVAGAMGDAQYF. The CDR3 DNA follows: TGTGCCAGCAGTCCCGTAGCGGGGGCCATGGGAGATGCGCAGTATTTT.

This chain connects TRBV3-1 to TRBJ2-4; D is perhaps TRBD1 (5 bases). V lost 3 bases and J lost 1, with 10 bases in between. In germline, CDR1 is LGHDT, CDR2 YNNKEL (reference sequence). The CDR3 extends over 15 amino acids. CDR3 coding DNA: TGTGCCAGCAGCCAGGGCCCAGGGGCCAAAAACATTCAGTACTTC. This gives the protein CASSQGPGAKNIQYF.

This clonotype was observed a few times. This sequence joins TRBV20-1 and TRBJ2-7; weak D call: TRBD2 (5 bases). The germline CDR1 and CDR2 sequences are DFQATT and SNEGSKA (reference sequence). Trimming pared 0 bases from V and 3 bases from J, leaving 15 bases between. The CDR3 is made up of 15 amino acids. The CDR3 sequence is CSARDGGYRGYEQYF. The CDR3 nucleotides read TGCAGTGCTAGAGATGGAGGTTATCGAGGCTACGAGCAGTACTTC.

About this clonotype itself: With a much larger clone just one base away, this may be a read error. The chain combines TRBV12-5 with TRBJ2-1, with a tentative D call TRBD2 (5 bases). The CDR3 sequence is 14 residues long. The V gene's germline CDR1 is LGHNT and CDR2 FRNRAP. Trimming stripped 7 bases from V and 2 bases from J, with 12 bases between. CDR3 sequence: CASDYEGAYNEQFF. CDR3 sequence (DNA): TGTGCTAGTGATTATGAGGGAGCCTACAATGAGCAGTTCTTC.

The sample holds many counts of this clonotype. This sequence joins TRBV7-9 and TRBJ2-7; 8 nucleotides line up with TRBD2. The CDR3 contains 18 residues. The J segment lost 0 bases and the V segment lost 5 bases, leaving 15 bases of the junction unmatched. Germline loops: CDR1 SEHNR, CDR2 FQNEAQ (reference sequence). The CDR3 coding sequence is TGTGCCAGCAGCCCAAGAACCTCGACGCGGGAGGACTCCTACGAGCAGTACTTC. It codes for CASSPRTSTREDSYEQYF.

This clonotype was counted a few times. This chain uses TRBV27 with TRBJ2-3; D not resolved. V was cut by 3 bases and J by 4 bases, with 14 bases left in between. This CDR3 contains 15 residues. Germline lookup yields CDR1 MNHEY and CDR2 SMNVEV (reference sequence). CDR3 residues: CASSFGPPWADTQYF. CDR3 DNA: TGTGCCAGCAGTTTTGGGCCTCCATGGGCAGATACGCAGTATTTT.

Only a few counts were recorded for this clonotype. The CDR3 reads CASEGHNEQFF. CDR3 DNA sequence: TGTGCTAGTGAAGGACACAATGAGCAGTTCTTC. The chain is built from TRBV12-5 and TRBJ2-1, with D hard to call. The germline V gene has CDR1 LGHNT and CDR2 FRNRAP. The CDR3 runs to 11 residues. Between the trimmed V and J ends, which lost 7 bases and 5 bases, there was a span of 6 bases.

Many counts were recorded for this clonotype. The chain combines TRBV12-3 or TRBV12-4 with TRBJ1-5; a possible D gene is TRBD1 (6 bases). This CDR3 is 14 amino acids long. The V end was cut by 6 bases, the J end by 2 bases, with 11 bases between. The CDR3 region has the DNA TGTGCCAGCAGGGCAGGGGAAGGCAATCAGCCCCAGCATTTT. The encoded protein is CASRAGEGNQPQHF.

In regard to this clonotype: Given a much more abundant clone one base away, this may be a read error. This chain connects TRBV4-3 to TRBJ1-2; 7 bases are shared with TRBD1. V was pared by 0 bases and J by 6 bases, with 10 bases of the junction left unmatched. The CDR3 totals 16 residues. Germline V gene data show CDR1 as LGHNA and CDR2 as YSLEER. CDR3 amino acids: CASSQESAGGYHGYTF. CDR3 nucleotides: TGCGCCAGCAGCCAAGAATCGGCAGGGGGGTACCATGGCTACACCTTC.